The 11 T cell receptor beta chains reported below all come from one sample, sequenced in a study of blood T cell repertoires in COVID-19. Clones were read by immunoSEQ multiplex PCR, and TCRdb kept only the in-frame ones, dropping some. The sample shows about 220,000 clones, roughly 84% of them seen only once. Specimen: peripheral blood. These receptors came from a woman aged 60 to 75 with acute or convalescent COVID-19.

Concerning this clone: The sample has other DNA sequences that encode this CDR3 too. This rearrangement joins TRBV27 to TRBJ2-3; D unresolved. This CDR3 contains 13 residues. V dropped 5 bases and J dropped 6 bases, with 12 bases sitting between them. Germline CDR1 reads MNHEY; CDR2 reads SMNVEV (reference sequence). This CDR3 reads CASSPLRGDTQYF. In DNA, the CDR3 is TGTGCCAGCAGTCCCCTCCGAGGTGATACGCAGTATTTT.

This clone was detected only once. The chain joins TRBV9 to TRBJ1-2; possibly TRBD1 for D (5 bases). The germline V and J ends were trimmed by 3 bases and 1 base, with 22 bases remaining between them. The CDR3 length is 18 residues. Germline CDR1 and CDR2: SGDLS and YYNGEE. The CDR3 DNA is TGTGCCAGCAGCGGGGGTCGATTGGTGTACAGGAGTAACTATGGCTACACCTTC. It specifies CASSGGRLVYRSNYGYTF.

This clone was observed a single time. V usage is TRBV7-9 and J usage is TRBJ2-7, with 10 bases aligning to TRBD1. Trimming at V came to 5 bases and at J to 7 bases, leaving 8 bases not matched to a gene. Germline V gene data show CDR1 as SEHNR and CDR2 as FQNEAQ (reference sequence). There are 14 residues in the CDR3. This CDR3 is CASSLRQGAGEQYF. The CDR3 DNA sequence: TGTGCCAGCAGCCTAAGACAGGGGGCGGGAGAGCAGTACTTC.

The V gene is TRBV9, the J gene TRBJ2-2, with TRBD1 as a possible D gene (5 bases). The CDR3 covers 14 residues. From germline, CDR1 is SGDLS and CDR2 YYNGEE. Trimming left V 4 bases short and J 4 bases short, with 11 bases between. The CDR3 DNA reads TGTGCCAGCAGCTCCCAACAGGTCACCGGGGAGCTGTTTTTT. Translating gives CASSSQQVTGELFF.

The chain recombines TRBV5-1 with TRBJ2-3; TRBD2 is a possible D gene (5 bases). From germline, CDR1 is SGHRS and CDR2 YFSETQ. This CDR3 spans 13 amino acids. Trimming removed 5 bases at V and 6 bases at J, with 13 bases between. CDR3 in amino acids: CASRVLGSDTQYF. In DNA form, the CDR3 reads TGCGCCAGCAGGGTACTAGGTTCGGATACGCAGTATTTT.

This CDR3 reads CASRAPGQNYGYTF. CDR3 sequence (DNA): TGTGCCAGCAGGGCACCGGGACAGAACTATGGCTACACCTTC. The chain carries TRBV2 and TRBJ1-2; 7 bases are shared with TRBD1. This CDR3 has 14 residues. The junction had 6 bases not matched to a gene; V was cut back by 6 bases and J by 2 bases. Per the germline V gene, CDR1 is SNHLY and CDR2 is FYNNEI.

The CDR3 sequence is CASSPGQGSAETQYF. CDR3 DNA: TGTGCCAGCAGCCCGGGACAGGGGTCCGCAGAGACCCAGTACTTC. The J gene is TRBJ2-5, the V gene TRBV11-3; 10 bases are shared with TRBD1. CDR3 length equals 15 residues. Trimming at V came to 5 bases and at J to 4 bases, leaving 7 bases not matched to a gene. Germline V gene data show CDR1 as SGHNT and CDR2 as YENEEA.

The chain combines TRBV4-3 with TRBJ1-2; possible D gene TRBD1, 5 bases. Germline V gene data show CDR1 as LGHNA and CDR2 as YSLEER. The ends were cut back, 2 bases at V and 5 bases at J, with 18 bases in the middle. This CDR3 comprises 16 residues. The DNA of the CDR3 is TGCGCCAGCAGCCAAAAGTCCGGGACTTTGGGGTATGGCTACACCTTC. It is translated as CASSQKSGTLGYGYTF.

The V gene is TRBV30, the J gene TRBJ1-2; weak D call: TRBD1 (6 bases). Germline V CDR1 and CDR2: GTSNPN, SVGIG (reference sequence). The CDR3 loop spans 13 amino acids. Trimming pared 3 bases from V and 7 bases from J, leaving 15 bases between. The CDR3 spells CAWSPGGQAGYTF. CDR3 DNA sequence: TGTGCCTGGAGCCCCGGGGGGCAGGCTGGCTACACCTTC.

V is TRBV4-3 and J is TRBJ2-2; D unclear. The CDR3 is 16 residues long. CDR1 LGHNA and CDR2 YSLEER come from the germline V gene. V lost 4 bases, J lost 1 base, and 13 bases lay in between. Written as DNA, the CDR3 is TGCGCCAGCAGCCCAGCGAGCTGGCGGAACACCGGGGAGCTGTTTTTT. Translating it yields CASSPASWRNTGELFF.

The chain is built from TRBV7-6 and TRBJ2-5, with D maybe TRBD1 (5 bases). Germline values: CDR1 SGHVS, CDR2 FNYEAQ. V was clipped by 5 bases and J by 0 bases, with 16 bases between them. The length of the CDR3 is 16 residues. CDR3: CASSPPGLGYQETQYF. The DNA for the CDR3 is TGTGCCAGCAGCCCCCCAGGGCTAGGGTACCAAGAGACCCAGTACTTC. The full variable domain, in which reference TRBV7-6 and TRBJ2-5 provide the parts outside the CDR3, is GAGVSQSPRYKVTKRGQDVALRCDPISGHVSLYWYRQALGQGPEFLTYFNYEAQQDKSGLPNDRFSAERPEGSISTLTIQRTEQRDSAMYRCASSPPGLGYQETQYFGPGTRLLVL.